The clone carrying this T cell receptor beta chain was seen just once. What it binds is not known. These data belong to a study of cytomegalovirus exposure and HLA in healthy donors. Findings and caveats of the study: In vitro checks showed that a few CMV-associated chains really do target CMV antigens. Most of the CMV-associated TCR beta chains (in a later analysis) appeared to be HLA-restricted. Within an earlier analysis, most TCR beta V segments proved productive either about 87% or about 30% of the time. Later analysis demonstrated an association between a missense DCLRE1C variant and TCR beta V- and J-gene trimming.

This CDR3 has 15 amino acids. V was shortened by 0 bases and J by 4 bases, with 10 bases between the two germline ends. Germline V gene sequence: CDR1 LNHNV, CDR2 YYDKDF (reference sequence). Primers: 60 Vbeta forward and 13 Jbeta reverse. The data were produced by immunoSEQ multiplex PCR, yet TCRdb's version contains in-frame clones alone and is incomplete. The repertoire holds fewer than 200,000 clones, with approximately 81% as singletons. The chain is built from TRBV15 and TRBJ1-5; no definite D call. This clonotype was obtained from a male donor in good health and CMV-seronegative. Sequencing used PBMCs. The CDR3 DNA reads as TGTGCCACCAGCAGAGAGATCCGGGGTAATCAGCCCCAGCATTTT. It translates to CATSREIRGNQPQHF.